These 9 T cell receptor beta chains were all obtained from the same sample, sequenced in a study of T cell responses to AZD1222 COVID-19 vaccine. Clones were read by immunoSEQ multiplex PCR, and TCRdb kept only the in-frame ones, dropping some. The sample includes about 140,000 clones, 85% to 90% of them seen just once. Sequences were derived from peripheral blood, sampled on day 0 of AZD1222 vaccination. The source of these receptors is an adult in good health.

The chain is built from TRBV28 and TRBJ2-1; D call uncertain. Germline CDR1 is MDHEN and CDR2 is SYDVKM. V lost 5 bases, J lost 4 bases, and 6 bases lay in between. This CDR3 is 12 amino acids long. In DNA, the CDR3 is TGTGCCAGCAGTCTGCGGTACAATGAGCAGTTCTTC. Translated, it gives CASSLRYNEQFF.

The V call is TRBV6-5, the J call TRBJ2-7; perhaps D is TRBD1 or TRBD2 (5 bases each). The V end was cut by 6 bases, the J end by 5 bases, with 11 bases between. The CDR3 has 12 amino acids. Germline V gene lookup returns CDR1 MNHEY and CDR2 SVGAGI. CDR3 region: CASSPGADEQYF. The CDR3 DNA reads as TGTGCCAGCAGCCCCGGGGCAGACGAGCAGTACTTC.

This clone was detected once. The chain employs TRBV6-2 or TRBV6-3 and TRBJ2-5, with D perhaps matching TRBD1 (7 bases). Germline values: CDR1 MNHEY, CDR2 SVGEGT. Trimming left V 5 bases short and J 9 bases short, with 16 bases between. This CDR3 comprises 13 residues. This chain's CDR3 is CASSPQGTGSQYF. CDR3 DNA: TGTGCCAGCAGTCCACAGGGGACTGGGTCCCAGTACTTC.

V usage is TRBV6-4 and J usage is TRBJ2-1; 8 bases fit TRBD2. This CDR3 contains 16 residues. After removal of 6 bases from V and 6 bases from J, the junction contained 13 bases not matched to a gene. The germline V gene encodes CDR1 MRHNA and CDR2 SNTAGT. The CDR3 loop reads CASSPRPGGVINEQFF. The CDR3 region has the DNA TGTGCCAGCAGCCCGAGACCCGGGGGGGTAATCAATGAGCAGTTCTTC.

The gene calls are TRBV9 and TRBJ2-1, with D possibly being TRBD2 (6 bases). V lost 3 bases and J lost 0, with 16 bases in between. Germline loops: CDR1 SGDLS, CDR2 YYNGEE. The CDR3 runs 17 residues. The DNA of the CDR3 is TGTGCCAGCAGCGCACGGGACTCATACCTCTCCTACAATGAGCAGTTCTTC. This sequence encodes CASSARDSYLSYNEQFF.

The chain recombines TRBV4-2 with TRBJ1-4; D may be TRBD1 (6 bases). With 0 bases removed from V and 8 bases from J, the gap between germline ends came to 13 bases. The CDR3 contains 15 residues. Germline V lookup: CDR1 LGHNA, CDR2 YNFKEQ. Here the CDR3 DNA reads TGTGCCAGCAGCCAAGATGACCAGGGGCGAGAAAAACTGTTTTTT. This gives the protein CASSQDDQGREKLFF.

The chain uses TRBV5-1 and TRBJ1-2; D is uncertain. The CDR3 is 15 amino acids. Trimming left V 0 bases short and J 0 bases short, with 9 bases between. Germline loops: CDR1 SGHRS, CDR2 YFSETQ. CDR3 residues: CASSLVRSANYGYTF. In DNA form, the CDR3 reads TGCGCCAGCAGCTTGGTCCGGTCCGCTAACTATGGCTACACCTTC. Full variable domain (remainder filled in from reference TRBV5-1 and TRBJ1-2): KAGVTQTPRYLIKTRGQQVTLSCSPISGHRSVSWYQQTPGQGLQFLFEYFSETQRNKGNFPGRFSGRQFSNSRSEMNVSTLELGDSALYLCASSLVRSANYGYTFGSGTRLTVV.

The chain is built from TRBV9 and TRBJ2-5; D is unclear. V lost 4 bases, J lost 4 bases, and 14 bases lay in between. CDR3 length equals 14 residues. Looked up from germline, CDR1 is SGDLS and CDR2 is YYNGEE. For the CDR3, the DNA is TGTGCCAGCAGCCCCCGGGCGCTGGGAGAGACCCAGTACTTC. This gives the protein CASSPRALGETQYF.

The CDR3 loop reads CASSYRDVKYF. CDR3 sequence (DNA): TGTGCCAGCAGTTACCGGGACGTGAAGTACTTC. The V gene is TRBV6-5, the J gene TRBJ2-5; the D gene could be TRBD1 or TRBD2 (5 bases each). The CDR3 sequence is 11 residues long. Trimming left V 2 bases short and J 12 bases short, with 10 bases between. Germline CDR1 MNHEY, CDR2 SVGAGI.